A single sample gave rise to the 30 T cell receptor beta chains below, sequenced in a study of T-cell reconstitution after alpha-beta-depleted transplantation in children. Library preparation (for TCRbeta) was performed with unique molecular identifiers. One entry per CDR3 protein results from TCRdb running MiXCR on the PCR reads. The sample holds about 610,000 distinct CDR3 sequences; about 11% are singletons and the top ten take about 4%. The specimen was PBMCs from the stem cell graft donor, collected from the stem cell graft. The receptors come from a human donor who donated a stem cell graft to a child with acute myeloid leukemia.

The chain links TRBV19 to TRBJ1-5, with 9 bases matching TRBD1. Germline CDR1 is LNHDA and CDR2 is SQIVND (reference sequence). After removal of 4 bases from V and 0 bases from J, the junction contained 4 bases not matched to a gene. The CDR3 totals 16 residues. CDR3 region: CASSRDRENSNQPQHF. CDR3 in DNA: TGTGCCAGTAGTAGGGACAGGGAGAATAGCAATCAGCCCCAGCATTTT.

This rearrangement joins TRBV25-1 to TRBJ1-1; 7 positions match TRBD1. V trimming: 0 bases; J trimming: 4 bases; junction bases outside the gene matches: 11. The CDR3 spans 17 residues. Germline lookup yields CDR1 MGHDK and CDR2 SYGVNS. Written as DNA, the CDR3 is TGTGCCAGCAGTGAATATACAGGGGTGCCTGAACCCACTGAAGCTTTCTTT. Amino acid sequence: CASSEYTGVPEPTEAFF.

This clonotype was recorded at least ten times. V and J are TRBV29-1 and TRBJ2-2; possibly TRBD2 for D (6 bases). Germline CDR1 SQVTM, CDR2 ANQGSEA. The CDR3 spans 15 residues. The germline V and J ends were trimmed by 4 bases and 3 bases, with 15 bases remaining between them. CDR3 residues: CSVGPGGSDTGELFF. In DNA, the CDR3 is TGCAGCGTTGGCCCCGGGGGTTCAGACACCGGGGAGCTGTTTTTT.

This clonotype showed up just once. The chain carries TRBV20-1 and TRBJ2-7, with 12 bases identical to TRBD2. V shed 4 bases and J 5 bases; nucleotides not matched to a gene: 6. CDR1 and CDR2 from the germline V gene are DFQATT and SNEGSKA (reference sequence). The CDR3 loop spans 14 amino acids. CDR3 region: CSATTSGSPHEQYF. In DNA, the CDR3 is TGCAGTGCTACGACTAGCGGGAGCCCCCACGAGCAGTACTTC.

The sample holds a few counts of this clonotype. CDR3 amino acids: CSVEEGGNTIYF. CDR3 bases: TGCAGCGTTGAAGAAGGGGGAAACACCATATATTTT. V and J are TRBV29-1 and TRBJ1-3; D unresolved. The CDR3 spans 12 residues. Germline CDR1 is SQVTM and CDR2 is ANQGSEA. V dropped 0 bases and J dropped 4 bases, with 4 bases sitting between them.

This chain uses TRBV29-1 with TRBJ2-3, with D perhaps TRBD1 (6 bases). The CDR3 covers 12 residues. Germline CDR1 SQVTM, CDR2 ANQGSEA. V shed 3 bases and J shed 4 bases, with 8 bases lying between them. CDR3 coding DNA: TGCAGCGTTGACAGGGGTGCAGATACGCAGTATTTT. This translates into CSVDRGADTQYF.

This clonotype was seen a few times. J is TRBJ2-1 and V is TRBV12-3 or TRBV12-4; D is possibly TRBD2 (6 bases). Trimming removed 3 bases from V and 8 bases from J, with 14 bases in between. This CDR3 region has 14 residues. CDR3 region: CASSFVGAGDEQFF. The CDR3 DNA sequence: TGTGCCAGCAGTTTCGTTGGAGCGGGCGATGAGCAGTTCTTC.

The V call is TRBV25-1, the J call TRBJ2-3; the D is unclear. The CDR3 extends over 13 amino acids. Trimming removed 6 bases at V and 9 bases at J, with 16 bases between. Germline-derived CDR1 and CDR2 are MGHDK and SYGVNS. Here the CDR3 DNA reads TGTGCCAGCAGGAAGGGAAGTTTGAAAACGCAGTATTTT. Its protein is CASRKGSLKTQYF.

The table lists this clonotype with many counts. J is TRBJ2-5 and V is TRBV7-2, with 8 bases lining up with TRBD2. This CDR3 contains 17 residues. CDR1 is SGHTA and CDR2 is FQGNSA in the germline V gene. Trimming at V came to 5 bases and at J to 7 bases, leaving 18 bases not matched to a gene. This CDR3 is CASSHTGAGVLKTTQYF. The CDR3 region has the DNA TGTGCCAGCAGCCACACGGGAGCGGGAGTGTTGAAGACGACCCAGTACTTC.

The sample holds many counts of this clonotype. The rearrangement links TRBV7-2 to TRBJ2-1; 10 nucleotides align to TRBD2. The CDR3 covers 16 residues. CDR1 and CDR2 (germline): SGHTA, FQGNSA. With V trimmed by 4 bases and J by 8 bases, 11 bases remained unmatched. The CDR3 bases are TGTGCCAGCAGCTCCTTAGTAGCGGGAGGTGGCCATGAGCAGTTCTTC. It specifies CASSSLVAGGGHEQFF. Together with reference TRBV7-2 and TRBJ2-1, the CDR3 gives the full variable domain: GAGVSQSPSNKVTEKGKDVELRCDPISGHTALYWYRQSLGQGLEFLIYFQGNSAPDKSGLPSDRFSAERTGGSVSTLTIQRTQQEDSAVYLCASSSLVAGGGHEQFFGPGTRLTVL.

This clonotype has more than one count but fewer than ten. V usage is TRBV20-1 and J usage is TRBJ2-4; D is unclear. The CDR3 extends over 13 amino acids. Looked up from germline, CDR1 is DFQATT and CDR2 is SNEGSKA (reference sequence). The V gene lost 3 bases and the J gene lost 6 bases, with 12 bases spanning the gap. The CDR3 loop reads CSASKAGANIQYF. The CDR3 DNA reads TGCAGTGCTAGTAAAGCCGGAGCAAACATTCAGTACTTC.

The chain employs TRBV10-3 and TRBJ2-5, with TRBD1 matching 9 bases. CDR1 ENHRY and CDR2 SYGVKD come from the germline V gene. J lost 2 bases, V lost 10 bases, and 8 bases had no gene match. The CDR3 totals 14 residues. The CDR3 DNA reads as TGTGCCACCCGGACAGGGGAGGGTCAAGAGACCCAGTACTTC. Amino acids: CATRTGEGQETQYF.

The sample holds a few counts of this clonotype. This chain links TRBV5-1 with TRBJ2-5, with 7 nucleotides matching TRBD1. V dropped 4 bases and J dropped 1; count of bases not matched to a gene: 4. Germline assignment: CDR1 SGHRS and CDR2 YFSETQ. This CDR3 contains 14 residues. CDR3 nucleotides: TGCGCCAGCAGCGGGACAGTACTCCAAGAGACCCAGTACTTC. Its translation is CASSGTVLQETQYF.

This clonotype was seen repeatedly, ten times or more. V usage is TRBV20-1 and J usage is TRBJ2-5; D remains ambiguous. Germline V gene lookup returns CDR1 DFQATT and CDR2 SNEGSKA (reference sequence). The V end was cut by 4 bases, the J end by 1 base, with 16 bases between. CDR3 length: 15 amino acids. The CDR3: CSAIPYNLFQETQYF. The CDR3 DNA sequence: TGCAGTGCTATCCCGTACAATTTATTCCAAGAGACCCAGTACTTC.

The table lists this clonotype with many counts. A read error may produce the germline difference seen at one junction end. The gene calls are TRBV4-3 and TRBJ2-7; unclear D gene. The CDR3 has 13 residues. In germline, CDR1 is LGHNA, CDR2 YSLEER. This CDR3 reads CASSQETAYEQYF. CDR3 DNA sequence: TGTGCCAGCAGCCAAGAGACTGCCTACGAGCAGTACTTC.

In its sample, this clonotype was seen many times. This chain joins TRBV4-3 and TRBJ2-2; 7 positions match TRBD2. J gave up 5 bases and V 3 bases, and 6 bases lay outside the gene matches. The CDR3 spans 15 residues. Germline V gene data show CDR1 as LGHNA and CDR2 as YSLEER. CDR3 in amino acids: CASSHPSGVTGELFF. DNA of the CDR3: TGCGCCAGCAGCCACCCGAGCGGGGTTACCGGGGAGCTGTTTTTT.

This clonotype was observed a few times. The V gene is TRBV20-1, the J gene TRBJ1-1; 12 bases align to TRBD1. This CDR3 comprises 15 residues. Per the germline V gene, CDR1 is DFQATT and CDR2 is SNEGSKA (reference sequence). V was pared by 7 bases and J by 1 base, with 7 bases of the junction left unmatched. The CDR3 nucleotides read TGCAGTGTCCGGGACAGGGGGCGCGGGAACACTGAAGCTTTCTTT. Protein product: CSVRDRGRGNTEAFF.

This clonotype was picked up many times. The chain is built from TRBV25-1 and TRBJ2-7; 7 bases line up with TRBD2. Germline V gives CDR1 MGHDK, CDR2 SYGVNS. V shed 2 bases, J shed 3 bases, and the junction held 7 bases outside the gene matches. CDR3 size: 15 residues. The CDR3 coding sequence is TGTGCCAGCAGTGAAAAAGGCGGGAGAGGCTACGAGCAGTACTTC. This codes for CASSEKGGRGYEQYF.

This chain joins TRBV7-6 and TRBJ2-2, with 8 bases matching TRBD2. Trimming took 5 bases from V and 4 from J; bases not matched to a gene: 9. Per germline, CDR1 SGHVS and CDR2 FNYEAQ. The CDR3 contains 16 residues. The CDR3 coding sequence is TGTGCCAGCAGCGAACTAGCGGAGCAACCCACCGGGGAGCTGTTTTTT. The encoded protein is CASSELAEQPTGELFF.

V gene TRBV6-1 combines with J gene TRBJ2-4, with a possible D match to TRBD1 (5 bases). CDR1 is MNHNS, CDR2 SASEGT, per germline. This CDR3 is built from 14 residues. V shed 5 bases and J shed 5 bases, with 13 bases lying between them. The CDR3 nucleotides are TGTGCCAGCAGTCCCGATGGACAACAAAACATTCAGTACTTC. Translating gives CASSPDGQQNIQYF.

This clonotype occurred many times. V and J are TRBV28 and TRBJ2-1; 10 nucleotides align to TRBD1. Germline-derived CDR1 and CDR2 are MDHEN and SYDVKM. The CDR3 totals 16 residues. With 6 bases clipped from V and 7 bases from J, the junction kept 12 bases outside the gene matches. CDR3 amino acids: CASRPFGGQGGNEQFF. In DNA, the CDR3 is TGTGCCAGCAGACCCTTCGGCGGACAGGGGGGGAATGAGCAGTTCTTC.

This clonotype was picked up a small number of times. The V and J genes are TRBV7-9 and TRBJ2-7; a weak D match, TRBD1 (6 bases). The CDR3 is 15 amino acids. The V and J ends lost 6 bases and 2 bases respectively, with 17 bases between them. CDR1 and CDR2 from the germline V gene are SEHNR and FQNEAQ (reference sequence). CDR3 in DNA: TGTGCCAGCAGTACAACCCGGACAGCCACCTACGAGCAGTACTTC. It translates to CASSTTRTATYEQYF.

Only a few counts were recorded for this clonotype. The chain recombines TRBV9 with TRBJ2-7; tentative D call: TRBD2 (7 bases). Trimming took off 0 bases at V and 5 bases at J, with 15 bases between the two ends. CDR1 and CDR2 (germline): SGDLS, YYNGEE. There are 15 residues in the CDR3. The CDR3 nucleotides are TGTGCCAGCAGCGTAGAGGGGGGGGCCCCCAACGAGCAGTACTTC. Protein product: CASSVEGGAPNEQYF.

V usage is TRBV7-2 and J usage is TRBJ1-5; 7 bases match TRBD1. The V segment lost 6 bases and the J segment 3 bases; nucleotides outside the gene matches: 8. The CDR3 has 15 residues. Per germline, CDR1 SGHTA and CDR2 FQGNSA. CDR3 protein: CASRPTGDNNQPQHF. The CDR3 bases are TGTGCCAGCAGACCTACAGGGGACAACAATCAGCCCCAGCATTTT.

The CDR3 region has the DNA TGTGCCAGCAGGCTAACTAGCGGGAGGGCCGTGAAGGAGCAGTTCTTC. It yields the protein CASRLTSGRAVKEQFF. The chain is built from TRBV12-3 or TRBV12-4 and TRBJ2-1, with 13 bases matching TRBD2. V gave up 6 bases and J gave up 10 bases; unmatched junction bases: 12. The CDR3 has 16 residues.

This clonotype was found a few times. The chain couples TRBV10-2 to TRBJ2-3, with 7 bases matching TRBD1. The junction had 10 bases not matched to a gene; V was cut back by 8 bases and J by 8 bases. This CDR3 has 13 amino acids. Germline CDR1 and CDR2: WSHSY and SAAADI. The CDR3, as DNA: TGCGCCAGCCTGAAAGGGGGCGAGGGTACGCAGTATTTT. Amino acids: CASLKGGEGTQYF.

Ten or more counts support this clonotype. V usage is TRBV5-1 and J usage is TRBJ2-7; the match to TRBD2 covers 12 bases. This CDR3 region has 14 residues. After removal of 7 bases from V and 5 bases from J, the junction contained 7 bases not matched to a gene. Germline loops: CDR1 SGHRS, CDR2 YFSETQ. The CDR3 DNA is TGCGCCAGCTCGACTAGCGGGAGTAGCCACGAGCAGTACTTC. It translates to CASSTSGSSHEQYF.

This clonotype was detected only once. This chain uses TRBV29-1 with TRBJ2-1; 9 positions match TRBD2. CDR3 length equals 15 residues. The germline V gene has CDR1 SQVTM and CDR2 ANQGSEA. The ends lost 7 bases at V and 5 bases at J; junction bases unmatched: 12. CDR3 sequence reads: CSATRTSGPHNEQFF. Here the CDR3 DNA reads TGCAGCGCAACCCGAACTAGCGGGCCCCACAATGAGCAGTTCTTC.

This clonotype came up many times. The J gene is TRBJ2-2, the V gene TRBV9; 9 bases line up with TRBD1. The CDR3 consists of 18 residues. Germline V gene sequence: CDR1 SGDLS, CDR2 YYNGEE. V lost 4 bases and J lost 3; bases outside the gene matches: 13. Here the CDR3 reads CASSPRWGQGMDTGELFF. CDR3 DNA sequence: TGTGCCAGCAGCCCCCGTTGGGGACAGGGAATGGACACCGGGGAGCTGTTTTTT.

In its sample, this clonotype was seen a few times. V usage is TRBV10-3 and J usage is TRBJ1-6, with D unresolved. Looked up from germline, CDR1 is ENHRY and CDR2 is SYGVKD. The V and J ends lost 3 bases and 11 bases respectively, with 14 bases between them. This CDR3 spans 14 amino acids. The CDR3 sequence: CAISDRETSPPLHF. CDR3 nucleotides: TGTGCCATCAGTGACCGAGAGACCAGTCCACCCCTCCACTTT.